These 22 T cell receptor beta chains came from one sample sequenced in a study of blood T cell repertoires in COVID-19. Profiled with immunoSEQ multiplex PCR; TCRdb holds only in-frame clones, not every one. The sample consists of tens of thousands of clones, about 91% of them appearing once. Sequences were obtained from peripheral blood. Receptors originate from an elderly woman with acute or convalescent COVID-19.

The chain couples TRBV6-1 to TRBJ1-2; D gene ambiguous. Trimming cost V 3 bases and J 4 bases, with 6 bases left between them. The CDR3 is 12 residues long. CDR1 and CDR2 from the germline V gene are MNHNS and SASEGT. Here the CDR3 reads CASSENGYGYTF. For the CDR3, the DNA is TGTGCCAGCAGTGAGAACGGCTATGGCTACACCTTC.

The rearrangement links TRBV18 to TRBJ2-3; 13 bases are a match to TRBD2. The germline gives CDR1 KGHSH, CDR2 LQKENI. CDR3 size: 17 residues. Trimming removed 5 bases from V and 3 bases from J; junction bases left unmatched: 8. CDR3 residues: CASSAFTSGRATDTQYF. The CDR3 DNA reads as TGTGCCAGCTCAGCCTTTACTAGCGGGAGGGCTACAGATACGCAGTATTTT.

This chain connects TRBV6-5 to TRBJ2-2; D is perhaps TRBD1 (6 bases). Germline CDR1 MNHEY, CDR2 SVGAGI. CDR3 size: 14 residues. V was pared by 7 bases and J by 1 base, with 10 bases between. The chain's CDR3 is CASTSRGNTGELFF. For the CDR3, the DNA is TGTGCCAGCACTAGCAGGGGGAACACCGGGGAGCTGTTTTTT.

This rearrangement joins TRBV7-9 to TRBJ2-7; D is possibly TRBD2 (5 bases). V was clipped by 5 bases and J by 4 bases, with 12 bases between them. Per the germline V gene, CDR1 is SEHNR and CDR2 is FQNEAQ (reference sequence). This CDR3 is 13 amino acids long. CDR3 nucleotides: TGTGCCAGCAGCCATGGAGGTGGATACGAGCAGTACTTC. Protein: CASSHGGGYEQYF.

The chain joins TRBV25-1 to TRBJ2-5; TRBD1 might be the D (5 bases). This CDR3 is 15 amino acids long. Trimming took off 2 bases at V and 4 bases at J, with 14 bases between the two ends. Germline V lookup: CDR1 MGHDK, CDR2 SYGVNS. Here the CDR3 reads CASSEGAGKGETQYF. The CDR3 DNA follows: TGTGCCAGCAGTGAAGGGGCAGGGAAAGGAGAGACCCAGTACTTC. Complete variable domain (other parts from reference TRBV25-1 and TRBJ2-5): EADIYQTPRYLVIGTGKKITLECSQTMGHDKMYWYQQDPGMELHLIHYSYGVNSTEKGDLSSESTVSRIRTEHFPLTLESARPSHTSQYLCASSEGAGKGETQYFGPGTRLLVL.

The CDR3 region is CASSVVGQRWNEQFF. In DNA, the CDR3 is TGTGCCAGCAGCGTAGTGGGACAGCGATGGAATGAGCAGTTCTTC. The gene calls are TRBV9 and TRBJ2-1; 7 bases match TRBD1. V gave up 0 bases and J gave up 7 bases; unmatched junction bases: 7. CDR3 length: 15 amino acids. Germline V gene data show CDR1 as SGDLS and CDR2 as YYNGEE.

The rearrangement uses TRBV18 and TRBJ1-4; D gene unclear. The CDR3 covers 15 residues. Germline CDR1 and CDR2: KGHSH and LQKENI. The V end was cut by 6 bases, the J end by 5 bases, with 16 bases between. This CDR3 reads CASSDRGGINEKLFF. Here the CDR3 DNA reads TGTGCCAGCTCGGACCGTGGAGGGATAAATGAAAAACTGTTTTTT.

The chain uses TRBV2 and TRBJ2-2, with 11 positions matching TRBD2. CDR3 length: 16 amino acids. In germline, CDR1 is SNHLY, CDR2 FYNNEI. V was clipped by 9 bases and J by 2 bases; unmatched bases: 8. The CDR3 nucleotides read TGTGCCAGAATGATGGGACTAGCGGCCAACACCGGGGAGCTGTTTTTT. It specifies CARMMGLAANTGELFF.

The chain uses TRBV5-1 and TRBJ2-5, with 7 bases that match TRBD2. The germline CDR1 and CDR2 sequences are SGHRS and YFSETQ. With 4 bases clipped from V and 4 bases from J, the junction kept 7 bases outside the gene matches. This CDR3 region has 14 residues. CDR3 in DNA: TGCGCCAGCAGCCCCGCCCCGGGGGGAGAGACCCAGTACTTC. Its protein is CASSPAPGGETQYF. The complete variable domain, with remaining parts taken from reference TRBV5-1 and TRBJ2-5, reads KAGVTQTPRYLIKTRGQQVTLSCSPISGHRSVSWYQQTPGQGLQFLFEYFSETQRNKGNFPGRFSGRQFSNSRSEMNVSTLELGDSALYLCASSPAPGGETQYFGPGTRLLVL.

This chain links TRBV15 with TRBJ1-2; the D gene is possibly TRBD1 (5 bases). This CDR3 comprises 13 residues. V dropped 5 bases and J dropped 2 bases, with 9 bases sitting between them. The germline V gene encodes CDR1 LNHNV and CDR2 YYDKDF (reference sequence). CDR3 in amino acids: CATSEDMNYGYTF. CDR3 bases: TGTGCCACCAGCGAGGACATGAACTATGGCTACACCTTC.

The chain carries TRBV5-1 and TRBJ1-5; weak D call: TRBD1 (5 bases). The CDR3 is made up of 14 amino acids. V was cut by 4 bases and J by 5 bases, with 13 bases left in between. Germline V gene lookup returns CDR1 SGHRS and CDR2 YFSETQ. CDR3 in amino acids: CASSLSGSDQPQHF. Here the CDR3 DNA reads TGCGCCAGCAGCCTTTCAGGGTCGGATCAGCCCCAGCATTTT.

This chain links TRBV6-1 with TRBJ2-1, with 10 nucleotides matching TRBD1. The germline V gene has CDR1 MNHNS and CDR2 SASEGT. Unmatched junction bases numbered 7, after V lost 6 bases and J lost 5 bases. The CDR3 consists of 15 residues. The DNA of the CDR3 is TGTGCCAGCAGCCGGACAGGGGGAAGGAACAATGAGCAGTTCTTC. Protein sequence: CASSRTGGRNNEQFF.

V is TRBV7-2 and J is TRBJ1-6; a possible D gene is TRBD1 (6 bases). The CDR3 has 16 amino acids. V gave up 5 bases and J gave up 3 bases, with 14 bases separating them. In germline, CDR1 is SGHTA, CDR2 FQGNSA. CDR3 DNA: TGTGCCAGCAGCACGACGGACAGCCTCTATAATTCACCCCTCCACTTT. It translates to CASSTTDSLYNSPLHF.

This chain connects TRBV15 to TRBJ2-1; D possibly corresponds to TRBD1 (5 bases). This CDR3 is 13 amino acids long. Germline V gene data show CDR1 as LNHNV and CDR2 as YYDKDF (reference sequence). Trimming took 0 bases from V and 8 from J, leaving 8 bases between them. The CDR3 here is CATSREGQDEQFF. For the CDR3, the DNA is TGTGCCACCAGCAGAGAGGGGCAGGATGAGCAGTTCTTC. Full variable domain (missing parts from reference TRBV15 and TRBJ2-1): DAMVIQNPRYQVTQFGKPVTLSCSQTLNHNVMYWYQQKSSQAPKLLFHYYDKDFNNEADTPDNFQSRRPNTSFCFLDIRSPGLGDTAMYLCATSREGQDEQFFGPGTRLTVL.

This chain joins TRBV4-3 and TRBJ2-7, with 8 bases matching TRBD2. Looked up from germline, CDR1 is LGHNA and CDR2 is YSLEER. The CDR3 runs 15 residues. Unmatched junction bases numbered 8, after V lost 3 bases and J lost 4 bases. The CDR3 sequence: CASSQRTGLAYEQYF. The CDR3 nucleotides are TGCGCCAGCAGCCAGAGGACTGGACTAGCATACGAGCAGTACTTC.

This clone was detected only a few times. The chain recombines TRBV6-2 or TRBV6-3 with TRBJ2-1, with 9 bases aligning to TRBD2. The CDR3 is 15 residues long. Germline CDR1 reads MNHEY; CDR2 reads SVGEGT. V gave up 4 bases and J gave up 1 base; unmatched junction bases: 2. This CDR3 is CASSSSGGSYNEQFF. For the CDR3, the DNA is TGTGCCAGCAGTTCAAGCGGGGGGTCCTACAATGAGCAGTTCTTC.

The V and J genes are TRBV6-6 and TRBJ2-3, with 7 bases fitting TRBD2. The V gene end was trimmed by 0 bases and the J gene end by 2 bases; junction bases not matched to a gene: 5. Germline V gene sequence: CDR1 MNHNY, CDR2 SVGAGI (reference sequence). CDR3 size: 16 residues. The CDR3 sequence is CASSYSPGGATDTQYF. The CDR3 DNA reads TGTGCCAGCAGTTACTCGCCGGGGGGAGCCACAGATACGCAGTATTTT.

The CDR3 here is CASSGKPGRYGYTF. The CDR3 coding sequence is TGTGCCAGCAGCGGAAAACCAGGGCGCTATGGCTACACCTTC. The chain uses TRBV9 and TRBJ1-2, with a tentative D call TRBD1 (5 bases). Germline lookup yields CDR1 SGDLS and CDR2 YYNGEE. The CDR3 length is 14 residues. The V and J ends lost 3 bases and 4 bases respectively, with 13 bases between them.

The genes are TRBV21-1 and TRBJ2-1; no check of the table's D call, TRBD1, against the DNA was made. TRBV21-1 corresponds to a pseudogene. This CDR3 contains 15 residues. CDR3 sequence reads: CASSKVQSSYNEQFF. The DNA of the CDR3 is TGTGCCAGCAGCAAAGTACAGAGCTCCTACAATGAGCAGTTCTTC.

The chain recombines TRBV18 with TRBJ1-4; D ambiguous. CDR1 is KGHSH, CDR2 LQKENI, per germline. V lost 4 bases to trimming and J lost 7 bases, with 16 bases between them. There are 15 residues in the CDR3. CDR3 in DNA: TGTGCCAGCTCACGCCAAAGGAGCTTGATTGAAAAACTGTTTTTT. This sequence encodes CASSRQRSLIEKLFF.

The V gene is TRBV25-1, the J gene TRBJ1-6; D is undetermined. This CDR3 contains 14 residues. CDR1 is MGHDK, CDR2 SYGVNS, per germline. The V end was cut by 1 base, the J end by 6 bases, with 7 bases between. For the CDR3, the DNA is TGTGCCAGCAGTGAATTACAGAGTAATTCACCCCTCCACTTT. Its protein is CASSELQSNSPLHF. The full variable domain, in which reference TRBV25-1 and TRBJ1-6 provide the parts outside the CDR3, is EADIYQTPRYLVIGTGKKITLECSQTMGHDKMYWYQQDPGMELHLIHYSYGVNSTEKGDLSSESTVSRIRTEHFPLTLESARPSHTSQYLCASSELQSNSPLHFGNGTRLTVT.

The rearrangement joins TRBV7-2 to TRBJ1-2, with 7 bases identical to TRBD1. The CDR3 runs 16 residues. Losses at the gene ends were 6 bases for V and 0 bases for J; bases not matched to a gene: 10. Germline CDR1 SGHTA, CDR2 FQGNSA. CDR3 loop: CASRLESGQPNYGYTF. For the CDR3, the DNA is TGTGCCAGCAGGCTCGAATCGGGACAGCCTAACTATGGCTACACCTTC.